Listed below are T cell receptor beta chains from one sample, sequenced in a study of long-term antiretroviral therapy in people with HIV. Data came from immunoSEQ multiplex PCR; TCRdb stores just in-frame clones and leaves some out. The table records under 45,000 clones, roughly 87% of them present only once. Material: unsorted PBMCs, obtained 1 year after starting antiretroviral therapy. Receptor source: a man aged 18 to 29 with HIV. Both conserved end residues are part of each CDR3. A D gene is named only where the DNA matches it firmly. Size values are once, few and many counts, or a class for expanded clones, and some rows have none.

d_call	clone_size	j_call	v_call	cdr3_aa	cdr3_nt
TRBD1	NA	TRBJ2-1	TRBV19	CASSIVGTESSYNEQFF	TGTGCCAGTAGTATAGTGGGGACAGAAAGCTCCTACAATGAGCAGTTCTTC
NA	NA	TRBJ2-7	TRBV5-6	CASSLGPGSSYEQYF	TGTGCCAGCAGCTTGGGTCCAGGGAGCTCCTACGAGCAGTACTTC
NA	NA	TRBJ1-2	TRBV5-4	CASSLQENYGYTF	TGTGCCAGCAGCTTGCAGGAGAACTATGGCTACACCTTC
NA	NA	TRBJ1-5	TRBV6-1	CASRAGRNSNQPQHF	TGTGCCAGCAGGGCGGGACGAAATAGCAATCAGCCCCAGCATTTT
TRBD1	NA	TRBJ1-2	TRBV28	CASSDRDGYTF	TGTGCCAGCAGTGACAGGGACGGCTACACCTTC
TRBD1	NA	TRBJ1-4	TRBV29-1	CSVGDRGVPNEKLFF	TGCAGCGTGGGGGACAGGGGTGTACCTAATGAAAAACTGTTTTTT
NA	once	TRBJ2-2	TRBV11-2	CASSLWQGSGELFF	TGTGCCAGCAGCTTATGGCAGGGGTCCGGGGAGCTGTTTTTT
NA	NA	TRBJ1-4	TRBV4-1	CASSQGFPMNEKLFF	TGCGCCAGCAGCCAAGGGTTCCCAATGAATGAAAAACTGTTTTTT
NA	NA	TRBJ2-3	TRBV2	CASLQGSSTDTQYF	TGTGCCAGCCTTCAGGGTTCTAGCACAGATACGCAGTATTTT
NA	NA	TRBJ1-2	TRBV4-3	CASSQDRVGSYGYTF	TGCGCCAGCAGCCAAGATCGGGTCGGGTCGTATGGCTACACCTTC
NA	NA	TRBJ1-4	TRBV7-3	CASSFSVGEKLFF	TGTGCCAGCAGCTTTTCGGTTGGTGAAAAACTGTTTTTT
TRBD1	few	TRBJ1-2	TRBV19	CASSRQKTGGGYTF	TGTGCCAGTAGCCGACAGAAGACAGGGGGAGGCTACACCTTC
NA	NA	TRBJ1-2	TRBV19	CASSVPGPYGYTF	TGTGCCAGTAGTGTCCCGGGACCCTATGGCTACACCTTC
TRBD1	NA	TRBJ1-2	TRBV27	CASGLLRGQDGYTF	TGTGCCAGCGGACTACTAAGGGGACAGGATGGCTACACCTTC
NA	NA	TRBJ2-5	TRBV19	CASTDQIQETQYF	TGTGCCAGTACCGATCAGATCCAAGAGACCCAGTACTTC
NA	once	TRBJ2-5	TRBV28	CASRTGRRSLQETQYF	TGTGCCAGCAGAACTGGGAGGAGGTCCCTCCAAGAGACCCAGTACTTC
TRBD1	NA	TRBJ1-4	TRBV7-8	CASNPGGNGEKLFF	TGTGCCAGCAACCCAGGGGGCAATGGGGAAAAACTGTTTTTT
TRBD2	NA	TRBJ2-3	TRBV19	CASSLLAGGGTDTQYF	TGTGCCAGTAGTCTTCTAGCGGGAGGGGGCACAGATACGCAGTATTTT
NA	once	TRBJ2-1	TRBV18	CASSARRSSYNEQFF	TGTGCCAGCTCAGCACGTAGGAGCTCCTACAATGAGCAGTTCTTC
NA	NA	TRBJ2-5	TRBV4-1	CASSLLVYETQYF	TGCGCCAGCAGCCTACTTGTTTATGAGACCCAGTACTTC
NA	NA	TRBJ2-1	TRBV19	CASSNRDPSYNEQFF	TGTGCCAGTAGCAACAGGGATCCCTCCTACAATGAGCAGTTCTTC
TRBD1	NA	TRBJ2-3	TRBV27	CASSPGTGETDTQYF	TGTGCCAGCAGTCCTGGGACAGGGGAGACAGATACGCAGTATTTT
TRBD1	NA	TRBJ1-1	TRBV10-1	CASSESGQGAFF	TGCGCCAGCAGTGAGTCGGGACAGGGAGCTTTCTTT
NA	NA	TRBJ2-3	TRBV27	CASSLEGYREQNTQYF	TGTGCCAGCAGTTTAGAAGGGTACAGAGAACAAAATACGCAGTATTTT
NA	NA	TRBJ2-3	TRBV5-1	CASSEGGDTQYF	TGCGCCAGCAGCGAAGGGGGAGATACGCAGTATTTT
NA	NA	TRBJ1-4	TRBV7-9	CASSLVQGTNEKLFF	TGTGCCAGCAGCTTAGTTCAGGGGACTAATGAAAAACTGTTTTTT
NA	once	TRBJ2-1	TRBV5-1	CASSLLGGWDEQFF	TGCGCCAGCAGCTTGTTAGGGGGGTGGGATGAGCAGTTCTTC
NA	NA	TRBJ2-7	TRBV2	CASSEGGGQGRNEQYF	TGTGCCAGCAGTGAAGGGGGGGGGCAGGGGAGAAACGAGCAGTACTTC
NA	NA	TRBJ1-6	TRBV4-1	CASSQDTRGGLFNSPLHF	TGCGCCAGCAGCCAAGATACCCGGGGGGGGCTTTTTAATTCACCCCTCCACTTT
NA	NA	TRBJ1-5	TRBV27	CASSSGGPQHF	TGTGCCAGCAGCTCGGGGGGGCCCCAGCATTTT
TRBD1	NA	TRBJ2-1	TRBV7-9	CASSSRQGGSNEQFF	TGTGCCAGCAGCTCGCGACAGGGGGGATCGAATGAGCAGTTCTTC
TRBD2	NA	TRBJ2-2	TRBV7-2	CAIGGTGELFF	TGTGCCATCGGGGGGACCGGGGAGCTGTTTTTT
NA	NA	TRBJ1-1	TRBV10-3	CAIMGTENTEAFF	TGTGCCATCATGGGGACCGAGAACACTGAAGCTTTCTTT
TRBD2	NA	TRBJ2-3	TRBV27	CASSLRTSGSWTDTQYF	TGTGCCAGCAGTTTGAGGACTAGCGGGAGTTGGACAGATACGCAGTATTTT
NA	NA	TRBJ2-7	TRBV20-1	CSGLRDYEQYF	TGCAGTGGCCTCAGGGACTACGAGCAGTACTTC
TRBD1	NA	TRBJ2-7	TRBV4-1	CASSPGQGGTYEQYF	TGCGCCAGCAGCCCGGGACAGGGGGGTACCTACGAGCAGTACTTC
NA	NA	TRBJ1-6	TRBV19	CASSIRGDRRRNSPLHF	TGTGCCAGTAGTATAAGGGGCGACCGAAGGCGGAATTCACCCCTCCACTTT
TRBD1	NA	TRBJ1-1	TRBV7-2	CASSPSRDRGPEAFF	TGTGCCAGCAGCCCATCCCGGGACAGGGGCCCTGAAGCTTTCTTT
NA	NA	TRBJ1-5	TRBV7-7	CASRTGTELYSNQPQHF	TGTGCTAGCAGGACCGGGACCGAGCTGTATAGCAATCAGCCCCAGCATTTT
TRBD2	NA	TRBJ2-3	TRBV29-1	CSAVWGRAVDTQYF	TGCAGCGCCGTTTGGGGGAGGGCCGTAGATACGCAGTATTTT
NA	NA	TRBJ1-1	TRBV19	CASSIGVNTEAFF	TGTGCCAGTAGTATTGGAGTGAACACTGAAGCTTTCTTT